These 20 T cell receptor beta chains share one sample of origin, sequenced in a study of breast tumors, draining lymph nodes, adjacent tissues. TCRdb fed the multiplex PCR reads into MiXCR, producing one record per CDR3 protein. The sample has about 180,000 distinct CDR3 sequences; 33% are singletons. Breast cancer patients provided tissue from their axillary draining lymph nodes. Sequencing used axillary lymph node tissue. The receptors here all came from a female donor with breast cancer. Some clones in this sample may be carry-over from other donors' samples.

This sequence joins TRBV5-1 and TRBJ1-2, with 8 bases that match TRBD1. With V trimmed by 0 bases and J by 7 bases, 11 bases remained unmatched. This CDR3 contains 16 residues. The V gene's germline CDR1 is SGHRS and CDR2 YFSETQ. Here the CDR3 DNA reads TGCGCCAGCAGCTTGGCCAAGACAGGGGTCTCCTCTGGCTACACCTTC. Translated: CASSLAKTGVSSGYTF.

This clonotype was seen at least ten times. The genes are TRBV6-5 and TRBJ2-3, with D perhaps matching TRBD2 (5 bases). Trimming pared 8 bases from V and 4 bases from J, leaving 16 bases between. Germline V CDR1 and CDR2: MNHEY, SVGAGI. The CDR3 totals 14 residues. The CDR3 DNA follows: TGTGCCAGCGGAGGCGGAGGTTTCTCAGATACGCAGTATTTT. Its protein product is CASGGGGFSDTQYF.

This clonotype showed up many times. The gene calls are TRBV3-1 and TRBJ2-3; D ambiguous. The CDR3 runs to 12 residues. V lost 1 base, J lost 5 bases, and 4 bases lay in between. The V gene's germline CDR1 is LGHDT and CDR2 YNNKEL (reference sequence). The DNA for the CDR3 is TGTGCCAGCAGCCAAGCCGAAGATACGCAGTATTTT. Protein sequence: CASSQAEDTQYF.

The chain joins TRBV2 to TRBJ1-2; D gene uncertain. CDR3 length equals 13 residues. Germline V gene data show CDR1 as SNHLY and CDR2 as FYNNEI. Trimming stripped 6 bases from V and 5 bases from J, with 13 bases between. As DNA, the CDR3 is TGTGCCAGCAGCGGCGAGGTATCTTATGGCTACACCTTC. Translated: CASSGEVSYGYTF.

Worth noting for this clonotype: A much bigger clone sits one base away, suggesting this may be a read error. As the CDR3 is not closed by the conserved phenylalanine or tryptophan, this likely results from a read error. The CDR3 DNA reads TGCAGTGCTAGACTAGCGGGTCTCTACGCGCAGTACTCC. Protein product: CSARLAGLYAQYS. V and J are TRBV20-1 and TRBJ2-7; the match to TRBD2 covers 8 bases. The germline gives CDR1 DFQATT, CDR2 SNEGSKA (reference sequence). This CDR3 comprises 13 residues.

This clonotype was counted ten times or more. The V and J genes are TRBV11-2 and TRBJ2-3, with D tentatively TRBD2 (6 bases). The CDR3 consists of 16 residues. Germline V gives CDR1 SGHAT, CDR2 FQNNGV. V was clipped by 2 bases and J by 4 bases, with 16 bases between them. The CDR3 loop is CASSLTPTGVADTQYF. The CDR3, as DNA: TGTGCCAGCAGCTTAACCCCTACGGGAGTTGCAGATACGCAGTATTTT.

This clonotype came up many times. V usage is TRBV20-1 and J usage is TRBJ2-7, with D tentatively TRBD1 or TRBD2 (6 bases each). Trimming removed 6 bases from V and 10 bases from J, with 16 bases in between. The germline V gene encodes CDR1 DFQATT and CDR2 SNEGSKA (reference sequence). The CDR3 runs 11 residues. The CDR3 bases are TGCAGTGCCGGGGGCGTTTCTAGTCAGTACTTC. This encodes CSAGGVSSQYF.

The sample holds many counts of this clonotype. The V call is TRBV19, the J call TRBJ1-4, with 9 bases matching TRBD1. CDR3 length equals 15 residues. After removal of 6 bases from V and 8 bases from J, the junction contained 10 bases not matched to a gene. Germline CDR1 and CDR2: LNHDA and SQIVND (reference sequence). The CDR3 DNA reads TGTGCCAGTAGGCCCACCGGGACAGGGCCCGAAAAACTGTTTTTT. Its translation is CASRPTGTGPEKLFF.

On this clonotype itself: No conserved phenylalanine or tryptophan ends this CDR3, so it is likely a read error. The chain carries TRBV7-2 and TRBJ1-2, with TRBD1 identical over 9 bases. The CDR3 is made up of 14 amino acids. In germline, CDR1 is SGHTA, CDR2 FQGNSA. CDR3 sequence reads: CASSLQTGGHGYTL. In DNA form, the CDR3 reads TGTGCTAGCAGCCTACAAACAGGGGGCCATGGCTACACCCTC.

V is TRBV16 and J is TRBJ2-2, with D perhaps being TRBD1 or TRBD2 (5 bases each). The V end was cut by 5 bases, the J end by 2 bases, with 15 bases between. Looked up from germline, CDR1 is KGHSY and CDR2 is FQNENV. The CDR3 is made up of 16 amino acids. The CDR3 sequence: CASSSNTRGNTGELFF. CDR3 DNA sequence: TGTGCCAGCAGCTCCAATACTAGGGGAAACACCGGGGAGCTGTTTTTT.

The V and J genes are TRBV25-1 and TRBJ2-1, with 7 nucleotides matching TRBD2. The germline gives CDR1 MGHDK, CDR2 SYGVNS. J gave up 5 bases and V 8 bases, and 6 bases lay outside the gene matches. The CDR3 consists of 13 residues. This CDR3 is CASVPGRHNEQFF. In DNA form, the CDR3 reads TGTGCCAGCGTTCCCGGGAGGCACAATGAGCAGTTCTTC.

This clonotype was recorded many times. The chain carries TRBV7-3 and TRBJ2-3; TRBD2 might be the D (7 bases). V was trimmed by 0 bases and J by 3 bases, leaving 16 bases between them. The CDR3 is 17 amino acids. CDR1 is SGHTA and CDR2 is FQGTGA in the germline V gene. The DNA of the CDR3 is TGTGCCAGCAGCTTAACGGGGGGGGGCGCTAGGACAGATACGCAGTATTTT. This codes for CASSLTGGGARTDTQYF. Full variable domain (remainder filled in from reference TRBV7-3 and TRBJ2-3): GAGVSQTPSNKVTEKGKYVELRCDPISGHTALYWYRQSLGQGPEFLIYFQGTGAADDSGLPNDRFFAVRPEGSVSTLKIQRTERGDSAVYLCASSLTGGGARTDTQYFGPGTRLTVL.

This clonotype was detected a few times. The chain joins TRBV7-2 to TRBJ1-1; tentative D call: TRBD1 (5 bases). The V gene lost 4 bases and the J gene lost 6 bases, with 18 bases spanning the gap. Germline V gives CDR1 SGHTA, CDR2 FQGNSA. The CDR3 length is 15 residues. CDR3 DNA: TGTGCCAGCAGCTCCCAGGCGAGGGAACAGGCTGAAGCTTTCTTT. This translates into CASSSQAREQAEAFF.

This clonotype was seen repeatedly, ten times or more. V is TRBV20-1 and J is TRBJ2-1; no clear D. This CDR3 comprises 10 residues. CDR1 is DFQATT, CDR2 SNEGSKA, per germline (reference sequence). V was shortened by 6 bases and J by 9 bases, with 9 bases between the two germline ends. In DNA, the CDR3 is TGCAGTGCCTCGGATGGTGAGCAGTTCTTC. Amino acids: CSASDGEQFF.

Regarding this clonotype: This may be a read error: a much more frequent sequence differs by one nucleotide. The rearrangement joins TRBV6-5 to TRBJ2-2; D gene unclear. Per the germline V gene, CDR1 is MNHEY and CDR2 is SVGAGI. Trimming took off 5 bases at V and 1 base at J, with 5 bases between the two ends. CDR3 size: 13 residues. CDR3 loop: CASSPQNTGELFF. The CDR3 DNA sequence: TGTGCCAGCAGTCCACAGAACACCGGGGAGCTGTTTTTT.

This clonotype was observed at least ten times. This rearrangement joins TRBV7-9 to TRBJ2-7, with unresolved D. Germline V CDR1 and CDR2: SEHNR, FQNEAQ (reference sequence). CDR3 size: 13 residues. Between the trimmed V and J ends, which lost 4 bases and 2 bases, there was a span of 9 bases. In DNA form, the CDR3 reads TGTGCCAGCAGCTACTCCAACGCCTACGAGCAGTACTTC. Its protein is CASSYSNAYEQYF.

This clonotype was seen many times. This chain links TRBV19 with TRBJ2-3; 12 bases are shared with TRBD2. The CDR3 runs to 16 residues. Trimming at V came to 5 bases and at J to 3 bases, leaving 6 bases not matched to a gene. Germline CDR1 LNHDA, CDR2 SQIVND (reference sequence). The CDR3 sequence: CASSEVTSGRTDTQYF. In DNA form, the CDR3 reads TGTGCCAGTAGTGAAGTCACTAGCGGGAGGACAGATACGCAGTATTTT.

The chain joins TRBV27 to TRBJ2-1; 10 bases agree with TRBD1. Germline loops: CDR1 MNHEY, CDR2 SMNVEV (reference sequence). The length of the CDR3 is 15 residues. V trimming: 5 bases; J trimming: 8 bases; junction bases outside the gene matches: 9. The CDR3 DNA sequence: TGTGCCAGCAGTCTCGGGACAGGGGTGGTCTATGAGCAGTTCTTC. This translates into CASSLGTGVVYEQFF.

In its sample, this clonotype was seen many times. The rearrangement joins TRBV7-9 to TRBJ2-3; TRBD2 aligns across 7 bases. V was pared by 3 bases and J by 4 bases, with 4 bases of the junction left unmatched. Germline assignment: CDR1 SEHNR and CDR2 FQNEAQ (reference sequence). This CDR3 comprises 14 residues. The CDR3, as DNA: TGTGCCAGCAGCTTTATGGGGGGGGCAGATACGCAGTATTTT. This codes for CASSFMGGADTQYF.

This clonotype showed up just a few times. A much larger clone lies one base from this, so it may be a read error. In DNA form, the CDR3 reads TGTGCCAGCATGGGAGCGGGGAGCACGGATGAGCAGTCCTTC. Translation: CASMGAGSTDEQSF. The chain combines TRBV9 with TRBJ2-1, with 7 bases aligning to TRBD2. Germline lookup yields CDR1 SGDLS and CDR2 YYNGEE. The CDR3 contains 14 residues.